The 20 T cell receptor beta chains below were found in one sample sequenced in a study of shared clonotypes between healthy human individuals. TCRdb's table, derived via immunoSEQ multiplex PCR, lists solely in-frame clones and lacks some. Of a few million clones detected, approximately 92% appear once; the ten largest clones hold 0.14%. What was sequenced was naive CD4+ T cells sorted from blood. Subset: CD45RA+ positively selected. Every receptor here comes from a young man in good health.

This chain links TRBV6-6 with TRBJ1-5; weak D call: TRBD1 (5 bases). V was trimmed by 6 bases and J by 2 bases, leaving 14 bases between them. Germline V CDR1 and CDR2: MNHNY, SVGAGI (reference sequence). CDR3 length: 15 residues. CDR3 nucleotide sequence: TGTGCCAGCAGGGGGACCTCAACTGGCAATCAGCCCCAGCATTTT. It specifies CASRGTSTGNQPQHF.

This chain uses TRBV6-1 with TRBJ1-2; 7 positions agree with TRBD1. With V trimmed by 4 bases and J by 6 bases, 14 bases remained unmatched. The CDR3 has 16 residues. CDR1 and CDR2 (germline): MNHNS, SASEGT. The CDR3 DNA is TGTGCCAGCAGTGGGAGACAGGGTTCGGCCCTTCATGGCTACACCTTC. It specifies CASSGRQGSALHGYTF.

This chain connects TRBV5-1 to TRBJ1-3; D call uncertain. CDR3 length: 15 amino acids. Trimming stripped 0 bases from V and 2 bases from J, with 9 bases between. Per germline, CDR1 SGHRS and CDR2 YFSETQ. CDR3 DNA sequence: TGCGCCAGCAGCTTGGGGGCGTCAGCTGGAAACACCATATATTTT. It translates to CASSLGASAGNTIYF.

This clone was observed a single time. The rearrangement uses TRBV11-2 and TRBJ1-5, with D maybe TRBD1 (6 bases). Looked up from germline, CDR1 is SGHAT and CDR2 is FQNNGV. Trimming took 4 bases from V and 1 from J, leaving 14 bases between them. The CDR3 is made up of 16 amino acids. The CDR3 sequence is CASSSGAGTSNQPQHF. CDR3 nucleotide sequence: TGTGCCAGCAGCTCCGGGGCCGGGACAAGCAATCAGCCCCAGCATTTT.

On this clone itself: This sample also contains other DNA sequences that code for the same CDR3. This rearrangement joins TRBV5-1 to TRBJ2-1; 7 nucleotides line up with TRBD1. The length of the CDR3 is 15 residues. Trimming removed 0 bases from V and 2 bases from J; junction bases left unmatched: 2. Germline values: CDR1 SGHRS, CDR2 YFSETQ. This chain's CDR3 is CASSLEGGAYNEQFF. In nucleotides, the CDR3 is TGCGCCAGCAGCTTGGAAGGGGGCGCCTACAATGAGCAGTTCTTC.

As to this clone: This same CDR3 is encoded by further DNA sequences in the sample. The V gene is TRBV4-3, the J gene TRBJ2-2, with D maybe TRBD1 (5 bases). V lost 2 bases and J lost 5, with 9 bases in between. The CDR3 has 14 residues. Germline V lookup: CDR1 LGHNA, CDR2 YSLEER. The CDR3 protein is CASSQSSGTGELFF. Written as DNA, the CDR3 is TGCGCCAGCAGCCAATCATCAGGGACCGGGGAGCTGTTTTTT.

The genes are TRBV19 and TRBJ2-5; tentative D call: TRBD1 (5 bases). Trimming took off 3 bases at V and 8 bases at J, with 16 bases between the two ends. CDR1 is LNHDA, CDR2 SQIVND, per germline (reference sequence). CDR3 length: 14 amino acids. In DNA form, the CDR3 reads TGTGCCAGTAGTATTGGAGTTCAGGGTGGTACCCAGTACTTC. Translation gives CASSIGVQGGTQYF.

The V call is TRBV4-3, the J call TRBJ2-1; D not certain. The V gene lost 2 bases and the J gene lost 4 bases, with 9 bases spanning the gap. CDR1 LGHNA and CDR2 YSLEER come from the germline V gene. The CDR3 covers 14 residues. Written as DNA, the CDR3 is TGCGCCAGCAGCCAATCAAGCACTTACAATGAGCAGTTCTTC. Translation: CASSQSSTYNEQFF.

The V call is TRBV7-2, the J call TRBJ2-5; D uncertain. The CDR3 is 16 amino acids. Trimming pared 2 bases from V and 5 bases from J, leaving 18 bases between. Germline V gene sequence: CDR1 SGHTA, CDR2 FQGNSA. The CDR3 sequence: CASSLSLLRNRETQYF. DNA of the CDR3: TGTGCCAGCAGCTTATCACTTTTGCGGAACCGGGAGACCCAGTACTTC.

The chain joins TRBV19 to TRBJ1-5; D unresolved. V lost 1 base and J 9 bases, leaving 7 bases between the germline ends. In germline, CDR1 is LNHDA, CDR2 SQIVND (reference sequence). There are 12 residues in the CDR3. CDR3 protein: CASSIGGMPQHF. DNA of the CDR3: TGTGCCAGTAGTATAGGGGGAATGCCCCAGCATTTT. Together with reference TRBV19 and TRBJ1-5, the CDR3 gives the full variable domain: DGGITQSPKYLFRKEGQNVTLSCEQNLNHDAMYWYRQDPGQGLRLIYYSQIVNDFQKGDIAEGYSVSREKKESFPLTVTSAQKNPTAFYLCASSIGGMPQHFGDGTRLSIL.

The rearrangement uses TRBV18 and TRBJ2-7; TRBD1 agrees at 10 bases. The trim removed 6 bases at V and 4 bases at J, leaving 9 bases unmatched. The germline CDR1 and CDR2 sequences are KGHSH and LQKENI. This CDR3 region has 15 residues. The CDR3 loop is CASSFGTGVLYEQYF. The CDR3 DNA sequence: TGTGCCAGCTCCTTCGGGACAGGGGTTTTATACGAGCAGTACTTC.

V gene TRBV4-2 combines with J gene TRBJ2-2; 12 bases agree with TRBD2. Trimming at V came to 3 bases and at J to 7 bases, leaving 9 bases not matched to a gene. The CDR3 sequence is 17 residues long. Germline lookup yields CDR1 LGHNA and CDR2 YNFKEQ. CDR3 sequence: CASSHDTSGGKVGELFF. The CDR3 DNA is TGTGCCAGCAGCCACGACACTAGCGGGGGGAAGGTCGGGGAGCTGTTTTTT.

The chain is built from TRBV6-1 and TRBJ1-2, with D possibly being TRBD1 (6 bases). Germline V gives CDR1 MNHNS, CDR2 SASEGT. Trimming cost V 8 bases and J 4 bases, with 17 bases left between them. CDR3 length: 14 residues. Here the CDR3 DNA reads TGTGCCAGCGGGTACAGGGATTCCGGCTATGGCTACACCTTC. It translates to CASGYRDSGYGYTF.

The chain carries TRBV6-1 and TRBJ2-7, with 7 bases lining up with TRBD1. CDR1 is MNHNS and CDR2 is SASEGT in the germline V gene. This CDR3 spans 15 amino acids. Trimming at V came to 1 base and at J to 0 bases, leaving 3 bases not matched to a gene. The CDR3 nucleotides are TGTGCCAGCAGTGAAGGGGCAGGGGGCTCCTACGAGCAGTACTTC. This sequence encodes CASSEGAGGSYEQYF.

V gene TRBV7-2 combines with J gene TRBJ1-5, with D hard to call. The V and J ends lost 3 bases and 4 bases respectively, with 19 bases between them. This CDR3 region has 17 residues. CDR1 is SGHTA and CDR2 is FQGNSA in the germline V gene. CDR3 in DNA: TGTGCCAGCAGCTTGGGCAACTCCCTGGTCGGGAATCAGCCCCAGCATTTT. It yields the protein CASSLGNSLVGNQPQHF.

CDR3 loop: CASATGGGSYNEQFF. The CDR3 DNA follows: TGTGCCAGCGCCACAGGGGGCGGCTCCTACAATGAGCAGTTCTTC. The chain employs TRBV28 and TRBJ2-1, with 9 bases identical to TRBD1. Germline CDR1 MDHEN, CDR2 SYDVKM. The V and J ends lost 8 bases and 0 bases, in that order; junction bases with no gene match: 5. The CDR3 extends over 15 amino acids.

The CDR3 DNA follows: TGTGCCAGCAGCCGAGCGGCTTCCTACAATGAGCAGTTCTTC. Protein sequence: CASSRAASYNEQFF. The V and J genes are TRBV6-5 and TRBJ2-1, with a possible D match to TRBD2 (5 bases). Germline loops: CDR1 MNHEY, CDR2 SVGAGI. V was cut by 6 bases and J by 1 base, with 10 bases left in between. The CDR3 is 14 residues long.

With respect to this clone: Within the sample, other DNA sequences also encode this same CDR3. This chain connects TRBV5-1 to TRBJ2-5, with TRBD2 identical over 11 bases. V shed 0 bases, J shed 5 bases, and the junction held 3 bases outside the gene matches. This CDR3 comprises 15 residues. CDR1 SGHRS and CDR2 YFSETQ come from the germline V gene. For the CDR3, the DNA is TGCGCCAGCAGCTTGGGACTAGCGGGGCTTGAGACCCAGTACTTC. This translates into CASSLGLAGLETQYF.

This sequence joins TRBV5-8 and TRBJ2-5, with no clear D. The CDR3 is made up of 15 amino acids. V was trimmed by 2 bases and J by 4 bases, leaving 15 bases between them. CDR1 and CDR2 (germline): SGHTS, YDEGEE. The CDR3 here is CASSFDVGSRETQYF. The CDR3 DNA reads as TGTGCCAGCAGCTTTGATGTAGGCTCCCGAGAGACCCAGTACTTC.

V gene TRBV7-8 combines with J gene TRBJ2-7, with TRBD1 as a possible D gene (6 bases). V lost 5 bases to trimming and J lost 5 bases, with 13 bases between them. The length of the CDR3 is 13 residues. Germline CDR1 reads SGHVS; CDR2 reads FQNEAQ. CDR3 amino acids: CASSLNRVNEQYF. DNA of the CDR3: TGTGCCAGCAGCCTAAACAGGGTCAACGAGCAGTACTTC.